One T cell receptor (beta chain) is described in this entry. Its antigen remains unidentified. Trimming cost V 3 bases and J 1 base, with 12 bases left between them. The CDR3 extends over 15 amino acids. MiXCR, run by TCRdb on the reads, gives a single entry per CDR3 protein. This table has about 740,000 distinct CDR3 sequences, roughly 36% appearing once. The sample comes from a study of T cell repertoires in cytomegalovirus infection. Overall study: CMV epitopes that were recently identified and HLA-C-restricted were used alongside well-studied HLA-B-restricted ones. A matching HLA type, together with CMV infection, was signaled by public TCR beta signatures.

Regarding the study as a whole: The study found HLA-C-restricted CMV-specific TCR beta clonotypes dominating the ex vivo response.

This receptor was obtained from a human donor in good health (CMV status not recorded). Some clones in this sample may be carry-over from other donors' samples. The specimen was cultured PBMCs, collected from culture after CMV antigen stimulation. The genes are TRBV12-3 or TRBV12-4 and TRBJ1-1, with unresolved D. CDR3 nucleotides: TGTGCCAGCAGTTTCGTCCCCAGTTCGAACACTGAAGCTTTCTTT. Amino acids: CASSFVPSSNTEAFF.